This TCR beta chain was observed in a study of Ad26.COV2.S vaccination and SARS-CoV-2 variants (dated by TCRdb to the early 2020s). For context, the study as a whole: Donors in the vaccine arm were drawn from COV1001, a multicentre, randomized, double-blind, placebo-controlled phase I-IIa trial testing Ad26.COV2.S in healthy adults. Dosing of Ad26.COV2.S was intramuscular, at either 5x10^10 or 1x10^11 viral particles, delivered as one shot or as two shots spaced 56 days apart. TCRbeta repertoire sequencing was used to assess the specificity and breadth of SARS-CoV-2-reactive T cell receptors after Ad26.COV2.S vaccination. The TCR-sequenced set comprised around 32 samples: around 20 Ad26.COV2.S vaccine recipients, 5 placebo recipients and 8 SARS-CoV-2 convalescent individuals. Trial participants were randomized into five groups of five: low-dose or high-dose Ad26.COV2.S given once or twice, or placebo on both occasions. Investigators did not know the trial group allocation while performing experiments and assessing outcomes. Study-level results and caveats: Non-spike TCR breadth was comparable between vaccine and placebo recipients, consistent with the vaccine containing only spike. The authors noted that the TCR breadth and depth analyses may have underestimated total T cell responses. Comparing responses between vaccine doses or regimens was not something the study was powered to do. Compared with placebo recipients, Ad26.COV2.S recipients showed higher spike-specific TCR breadth (P = 0.0014). After vaccination, spike-specific CD8+ and CD4+ T cell responses were reported to show substantial breadth.

From the germline V gene, CDR1 is ENHRY and CDR2 is SYGVKD. The CDR3, cysteine through phenylalanine, is 14 amino acids long. Here the CDR3 DNA is all that survives: 42 bases in frame from base 1. After removal of 3 bases from V and 0 bases from J, the junction retains 2 bases not matched to a gene. This clone appeared once. Its antigen remains undetermined. No much larger clone exists at a distance of one base, and base qualities are not known. The treatment or condition label, read with the paper, signifies: some 20 received Ad26.COV2.S at low or high dose, single or two shots; roughly five received placebo; per-sample allocation not given. Repertoires of vaccine and placebo recipients were sequenced from samples collected on day 63 after the first injection. In Cohort 1b, around 25 adults aged 18-55 years were enrolled at a single site in Boston, USA, between 29 July and 7 August 2020. As a vaccine, Ad26.COV2.S was a replication-incompetent adenovirus type 26 vector that expressed a prefusion-stabilized SARS-CoV-2 spike protein derived from the original Wuhan strain.

The immunoSEQ Assay was used to sequence TCRbeta CDR3 regions. After extraction, genomic DNA underwent amplification by bias-controlled multiplex PCR, followed by high-throughput sequencing. Processing in the source paper ran as follows. Collapsing and filtering of sequences were performed to quantify the absolute abundance of each unique TCRbeta CDR3 region. Usable DNA was measured by amplifying reference genes present in all nucleated cells, and TCRbeta template counts were normalized to that usable DNA to estimate T cell fraction. Repertoire TCRs were annotated as SARS-CoV-2-specific by exact matching of V gene, CDR3 amino acid sequence and J gene to a known reactive TCR set. The reference SARS-CoV-2 TCR set came from MIRA and was filtered for enrichment in COVID-19-positive ImmuneCODE repertoires, removing public or cross-reactive TCRs. Using the MIRA antigens, annotated TCRs were further analysed by specific ORF or by position within an ORF. Breadth was defined as the number of annotated unique rearrangements divided by the total number of unique productive rearrangements, and depth was defined as the summed frequency of the annotated unique rearrangements. TCR breadth was compared between groups using two-sided Wilcoxon rank-sum tests. Held by TCRdb, this immuneACCESS table contains in-frame sequences only and omits some clones. Under half of the omission traces to an unresolved V gene where checked; the cause of the rest is unknown. That table gives V, J and clone size, and the DNA gave D and trimming. The sample table contains roughly 330,000 clones; only one count was recorded for roughly 90% of them. The ten largest clonotypes hold roughly 6% of the sample.

This sequence was found in a person between 18 and 65 years old who received the Ad26.COV2.S COVID-19 vaccine or a placebo. The sequencing here drew on peripheral blood, taken in a trial of Ad26.COV2.S vaccine versus placebo. The chain uses TRBV10-3 and TRBJ2-7; 7 bases in between match TRBD1. The DNA reads TGTGCCATCAGTGATGACAGGGCCTCCTACGAGCAGTACTTC. It translates as CAISDDRASYEQYF.